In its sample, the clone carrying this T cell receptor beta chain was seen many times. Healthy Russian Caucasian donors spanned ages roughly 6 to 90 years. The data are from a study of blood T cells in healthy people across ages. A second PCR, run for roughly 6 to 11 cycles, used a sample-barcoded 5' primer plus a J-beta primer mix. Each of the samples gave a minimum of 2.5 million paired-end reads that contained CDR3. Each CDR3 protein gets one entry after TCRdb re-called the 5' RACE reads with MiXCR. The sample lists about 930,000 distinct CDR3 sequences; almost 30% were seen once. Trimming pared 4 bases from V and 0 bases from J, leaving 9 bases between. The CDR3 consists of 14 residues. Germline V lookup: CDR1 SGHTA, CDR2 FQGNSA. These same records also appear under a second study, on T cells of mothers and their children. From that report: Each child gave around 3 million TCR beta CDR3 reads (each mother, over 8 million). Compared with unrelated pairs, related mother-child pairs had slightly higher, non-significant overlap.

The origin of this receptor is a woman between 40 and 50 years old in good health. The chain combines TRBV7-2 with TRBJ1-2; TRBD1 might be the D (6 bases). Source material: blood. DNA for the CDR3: TGTGCCAGCAGCTCGGACAGAACTAACTATGGCTACACCTTC. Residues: CASSSDRTNYGYTF.